This T cell receptor beta chain stems from a study of graft-versus-host responses after intestinal transplantation. Study-wide background: Transplants given to recipients were multivisceral, liver-intestinal, or isolated intestinal. Anti-thymocyte globulin was used for induction in all recipients, who then took tacrolimus and steroids for around 3 years.

In the case of this clone: The target antigen is unknown.

General study findings and limits: Those patients showing graft-donor T cell macrochimerism displayed high graft-versus-host to host-versus-graft clonal ratios in allografts.

Generated by immunoSEQ multiplex PCR, the TCRdb table keeps only in-frame clones and is missing some. This table holds approximately 50,000 clones, roughly 80% found once. The TCR comes from a human donor who was the organ donor for an intestinal transplant. The sample was unstimulated CD4+ T cells sorted from spleen or lymph node cells, taken before transplant.

The CDR3 here is CSVPVGNEKLFF. In DNA form, the CDR3 reads TGCAGCGTTCCAGTCGGAAATGAAAAACTGTTTTTT. V usage is TRBV29-1 and J usage is TRBJ1-4, with D uncertain. Germline values: CDR1 SQVTM, CDR2 ANQGSEA. This CDR3 has 12 residues. V was cut by 5 bases and J by 5 bases, with 9 bases left in between.